In its sample, the clone carrying this T cell receptor (beta chain) was seen a few times. These data come from a study of blood T cell repertoires in COVID-19. Turning to the study itself: Samples taken during acute and convalescent COVID-19 were collected in the United States, Italy and Spain. The cDNA or gDNA used as material had been derived from T cells, B-cell-depleted T cells, or PBMCs.

Per the authors' pipeline: Estimation of nucleated cell counts was performed using reference gene primer amplification. Generated by immunoSEQ multiplex PCR, the TCRdb table keeps only in-frame clones and is missing some. V, J and clone size reflect that table, while D and trimming were determined from the DNA. The table shows 150,000 or so clones, with around 85% occurring only once. This receptor was taken from a woman aged 70-85 years with acute or convalescent COVID-19. The sequenced material came from peripheral blood.

The CDR3, as DNA: TGCGCCAGCAGCGGGGGGACAGCTGGAAACACCATATATTTT. It codes for CASSGGTAGNTIYF. This sequence joins TRBV5-1 and TRBJ1-3; TRBD1 matches at 7 bases. CDR1 is SGHRS, CDR2 YFSETQ, per germline. V lost 4 bases and J lost 2; bases outside the gene matches: 3. CDR3 size: 14 residues.